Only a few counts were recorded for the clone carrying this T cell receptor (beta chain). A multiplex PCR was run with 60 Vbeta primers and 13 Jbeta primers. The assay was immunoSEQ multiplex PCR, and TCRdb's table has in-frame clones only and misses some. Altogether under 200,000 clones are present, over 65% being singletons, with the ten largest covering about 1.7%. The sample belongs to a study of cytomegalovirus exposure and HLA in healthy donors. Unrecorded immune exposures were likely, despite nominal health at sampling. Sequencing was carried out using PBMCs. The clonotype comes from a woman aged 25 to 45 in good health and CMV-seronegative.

The CDR3: CATSRRAEPTEAFF. The DNA of the CDR3 is TGTGCCACCAGCAGGAGGGCAGAGCCCACTGAAGCTTTCTTT. This chain uses TRBV15 with TRBJ1-1, with D unclear. CDR3 length equals 14 residues. Trimming took off 3 bases at V and 4 bases at J, with 12 bases between the two ends. Germline V CDR1 and CDR2: LNHNV, YYDKDF (reference sequence).